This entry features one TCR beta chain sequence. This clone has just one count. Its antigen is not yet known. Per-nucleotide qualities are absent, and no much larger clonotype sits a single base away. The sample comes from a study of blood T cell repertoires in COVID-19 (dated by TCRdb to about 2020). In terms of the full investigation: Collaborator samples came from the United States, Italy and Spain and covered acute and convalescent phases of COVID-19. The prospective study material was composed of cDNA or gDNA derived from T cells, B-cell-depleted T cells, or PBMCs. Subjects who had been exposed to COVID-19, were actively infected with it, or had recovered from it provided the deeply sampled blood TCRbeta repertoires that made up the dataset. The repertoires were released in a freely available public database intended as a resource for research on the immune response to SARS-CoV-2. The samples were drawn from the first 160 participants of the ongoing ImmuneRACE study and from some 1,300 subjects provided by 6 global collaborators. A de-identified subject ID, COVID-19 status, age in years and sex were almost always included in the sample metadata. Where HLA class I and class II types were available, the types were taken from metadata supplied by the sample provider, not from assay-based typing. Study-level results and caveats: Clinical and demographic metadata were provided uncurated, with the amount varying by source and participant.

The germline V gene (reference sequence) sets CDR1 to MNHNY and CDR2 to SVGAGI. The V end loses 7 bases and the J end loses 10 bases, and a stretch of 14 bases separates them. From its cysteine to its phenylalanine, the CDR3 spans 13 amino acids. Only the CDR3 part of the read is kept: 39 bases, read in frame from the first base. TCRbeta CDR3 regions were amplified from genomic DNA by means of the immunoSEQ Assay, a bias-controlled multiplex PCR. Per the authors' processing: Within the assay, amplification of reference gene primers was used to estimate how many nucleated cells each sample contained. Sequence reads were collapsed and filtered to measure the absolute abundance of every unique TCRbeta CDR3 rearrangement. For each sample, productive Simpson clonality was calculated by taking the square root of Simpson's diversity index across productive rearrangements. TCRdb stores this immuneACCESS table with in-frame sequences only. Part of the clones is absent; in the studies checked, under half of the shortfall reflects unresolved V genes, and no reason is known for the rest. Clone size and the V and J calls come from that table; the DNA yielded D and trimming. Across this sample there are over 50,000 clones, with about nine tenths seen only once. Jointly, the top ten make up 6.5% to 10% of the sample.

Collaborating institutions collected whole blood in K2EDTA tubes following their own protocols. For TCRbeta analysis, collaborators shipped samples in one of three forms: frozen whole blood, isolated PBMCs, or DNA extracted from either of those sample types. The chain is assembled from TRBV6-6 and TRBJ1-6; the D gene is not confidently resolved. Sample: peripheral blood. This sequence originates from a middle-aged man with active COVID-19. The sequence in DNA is TGTGCCAGCACACTCCTGCTAGAGTCACCCCTCCACTTT. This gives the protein CASTLLLESPLHF.